This TCR beta chain was identified during a study of identical twins. Each cDNA held unique molecular identifiers, and template switching gave it a universal primer site. From the 5' RACE reads, TCRdb called clonotypes with MiXCR, one entry per CDR3 protein. The data show about 240,000 distinct CDR3 sequences, with 8% to 11% seen just once and 9% to 10% held by the top ten. CDR1 and CDR2 (germline): SGHRS, YFSETQ. The CDR3 has 14 amino acids. The ends were cut back, 3 bases at V and 8 bases at J, with 17 bases in the middle. The sequencing input was memory T cells sorted from blood. The TCR was taken from a middle-aged man in good health. The chain has TRBV5-1 and TRBJ1-2; D perhaps matches TRBD1 (5 bases). For the CDR3, the DNA is TGCGCCAGCAGCTCCCGAACAGGCGGCGGCGGCTACACCTTC. It encodes CASSSRTGGGGYTF.